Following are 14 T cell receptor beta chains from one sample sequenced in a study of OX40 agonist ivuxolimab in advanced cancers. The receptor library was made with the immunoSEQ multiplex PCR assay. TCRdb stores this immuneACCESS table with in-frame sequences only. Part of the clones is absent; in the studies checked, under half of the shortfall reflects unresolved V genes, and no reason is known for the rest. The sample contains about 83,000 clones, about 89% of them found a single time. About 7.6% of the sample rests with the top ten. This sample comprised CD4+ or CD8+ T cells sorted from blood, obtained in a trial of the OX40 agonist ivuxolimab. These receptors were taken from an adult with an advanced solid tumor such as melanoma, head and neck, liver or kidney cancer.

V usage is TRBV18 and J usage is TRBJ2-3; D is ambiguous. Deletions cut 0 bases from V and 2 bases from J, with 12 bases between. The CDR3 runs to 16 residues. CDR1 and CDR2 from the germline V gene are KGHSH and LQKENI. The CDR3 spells CASSPPNRRHTDTQYF. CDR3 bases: TGTGCCAGCTCACCACCTAACCGGCGCCACACAGATACGCAGTATTTT.

The CDR3 protein is CASSFTGELFF. The CDR3 DNA is TGTGCCAGTAGTTTCACCGGGGAGCTGTTTTTT. The chain carries TRBV19 and TRBJ2-2; D remains unclear. The V gene lost 5 bases and the J gene lost 4 bases, with 2 bases spanning the gap. The CDR3 contains 11 residues. Germline V lookup: CDR1 LNHDA, CDR2 SQIVND (reference sequence).

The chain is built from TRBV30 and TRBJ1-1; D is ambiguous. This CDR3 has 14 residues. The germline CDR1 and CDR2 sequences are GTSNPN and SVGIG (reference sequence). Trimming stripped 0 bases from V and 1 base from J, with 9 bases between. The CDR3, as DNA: TGTGCCTGGAGTGTATGGGGTCCGAACACTGAAGCTTTCTTT. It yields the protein CAWSVWGPNTEAFF. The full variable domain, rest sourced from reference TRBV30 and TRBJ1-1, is SQTIHQWPATLVQPVGSPLSLECTVEGTSNPNLYWYRQAAGRGLQLLFYSVGIGQISSEVPQNLSASRPQDRQFILSSKKLLLSDSGFYLCAWSVWGPNTEAFFGQGTRLTVV.

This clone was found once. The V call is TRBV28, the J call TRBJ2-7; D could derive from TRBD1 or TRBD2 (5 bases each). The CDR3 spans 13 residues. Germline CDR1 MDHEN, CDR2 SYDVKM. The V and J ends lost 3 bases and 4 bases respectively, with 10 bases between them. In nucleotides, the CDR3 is TGTGCCAGCAGTTTCGGGGCAGGATACGAGCAGTACTTC. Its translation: CASSFGAGYEQYF.

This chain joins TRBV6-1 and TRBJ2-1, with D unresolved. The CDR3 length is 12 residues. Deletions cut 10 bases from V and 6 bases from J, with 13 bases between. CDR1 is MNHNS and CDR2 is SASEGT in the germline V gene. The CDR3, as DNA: TGTGCCACCCGGTTCACCCTCAATGAGCAGTTCTTC. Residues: CATRFTLNEQFF.

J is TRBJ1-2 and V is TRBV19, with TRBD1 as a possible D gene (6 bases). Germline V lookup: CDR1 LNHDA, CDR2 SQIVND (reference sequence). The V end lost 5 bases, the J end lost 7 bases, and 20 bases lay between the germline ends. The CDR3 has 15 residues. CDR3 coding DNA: TGTGCCAGTAGTCCGACAGGAGCCCCGTCGGGTGGCTACACCTTC. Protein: CASSPTGAPSGGYTF.

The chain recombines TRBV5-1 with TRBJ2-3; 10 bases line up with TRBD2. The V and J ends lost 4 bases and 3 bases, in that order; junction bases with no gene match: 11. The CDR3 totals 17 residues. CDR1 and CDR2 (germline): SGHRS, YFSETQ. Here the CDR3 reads CASSIPSAGGPTDTQYF. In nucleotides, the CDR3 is TGCGCCAGCAGCATTCCGTCAGCGGGGGGGCCAACAGATACGCAGTATTTT.

The CDR3 loop is CASSLGSTDTQYF. CDR3 nucleotides: TGCGCCAGCAGCTTGGGTAGCACAGATACGCAGTATTTT. J is TRBJ2-3 and V is TRBV5-1, with unresolved D. V gave up 0 bases and J gave up 0 bases, with 2 bases separating them. This CDR3 comprises 13 residues. Per germline, CDR1 SGHRS and CDR2 YFSETQ.

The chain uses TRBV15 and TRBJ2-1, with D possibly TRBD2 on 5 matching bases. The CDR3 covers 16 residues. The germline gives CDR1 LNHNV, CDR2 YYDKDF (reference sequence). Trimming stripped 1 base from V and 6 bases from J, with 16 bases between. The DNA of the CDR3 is TGTGCCACCAGCAGAGTTTGGGGTGAACGGGGCAATGAGCAGTTCTTC. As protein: CATSRVWGERGNEQFF.

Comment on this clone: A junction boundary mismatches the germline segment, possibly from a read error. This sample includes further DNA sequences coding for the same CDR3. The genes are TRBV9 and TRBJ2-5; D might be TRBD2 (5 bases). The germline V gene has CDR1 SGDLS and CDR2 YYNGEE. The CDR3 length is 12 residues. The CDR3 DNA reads TGTGCCAGTAGCGTGCTAGGAGAGACCCAGTACTTC. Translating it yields CASSVLGETQYF.

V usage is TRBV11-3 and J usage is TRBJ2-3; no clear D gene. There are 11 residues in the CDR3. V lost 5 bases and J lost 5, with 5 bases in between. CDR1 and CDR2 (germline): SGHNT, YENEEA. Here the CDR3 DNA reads TGTGCCAGCAGCCCGGGAGATACGCAGTATTTT. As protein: CASSPGDTQYF. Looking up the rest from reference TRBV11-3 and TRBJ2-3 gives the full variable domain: EAGVVQSPRYKIIEKKQPVAFWCNPISGHNTLYWYLQNLGQGPELLIRYENEEAVDDSQLPKDRFSAERLKGVDSTLKIQPAELGDSAVYLCASSPGDTQYFGPGTRLTVL.

The CDR3 sequence: CASSYETEDGYTF. Written as DNA, the CDR3 is TGTGCCAGCAGTTACGAGACAGAGGATGGCTACACCTTC. The V and J genes are TRBV6-6 and TRBJ1-2; D is possibly TRBD1 (5 bases). Germline lookup yields CDR1 MNHNY and CDR2 SVGAGI (reference sequence). V lost 2 bases to trimming and J lost 6 bases, with 10 bases between them. This CDR3 has 13 amino acids.

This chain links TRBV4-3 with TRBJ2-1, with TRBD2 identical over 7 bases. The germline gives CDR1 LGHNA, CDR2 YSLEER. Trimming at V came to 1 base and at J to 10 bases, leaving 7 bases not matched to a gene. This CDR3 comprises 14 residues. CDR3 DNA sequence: TGCGCCAGCAGCCAAGTTACTAGCGAATCCGAGCAGTTCTTC. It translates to CASSQVTSESEQFF.

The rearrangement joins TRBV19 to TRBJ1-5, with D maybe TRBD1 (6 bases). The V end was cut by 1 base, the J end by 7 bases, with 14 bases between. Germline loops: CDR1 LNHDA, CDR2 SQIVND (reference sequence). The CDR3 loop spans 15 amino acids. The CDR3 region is CASSIGTGLRQPQHF. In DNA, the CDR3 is TGTGCCAGTAGTATAGGAACAGGGCTGAGACAGCCCCAGCATTTT.